These 12 T cell receptor beta chains came from one sample sequenced in a study of cytomegalovirus exposure and HLA in healthy donors. The PCR had 60 Vbeta and 13 Jbeta primers. Generated by immunoSEQ multiplex PCR, the TCRdb table keeps only in-frame clones and is missing some. Of over 150,000 clones in the sample, around 77% were seen once. Sequenced: PBMCs. The source is a woman in her 30s in good health and CMV-seronegative.

This chain joins TRBV5-5 and TRBJ2-7; D call uncertain. Per the germline V gene, CDR1 is SGHKS and CDR2 is YYEKEE (reference sequence). V gave up 2 bases and J gave up 3 bases, with 9 bases separating them. CDR3 length: 13 residues. The CDR3 reads CASSFDRSYEQYF. CDR3 nucleotides: TGTGCCAGCAGCTTCGACCGGAGCTACGAGCAGTACTTC. The full variable domain, completed using reference TRBV5-5 and TRBJ2-7, is DAGVTQSPTHLIKTRGQQVTLRCSPISGHKSVSWYQQVLGQGPQFIFQYYEKEERGRGNFPDRFSARQFPNYSSELNVNALLLGDSALYLCASSFDRSYEQYFGPGTRLTVT.

The genes are TRBV5-1 and TRBJ2-1; D remains ambiguous. V was cut by 2 bases and J by 3 bases, with 9 bases left in between. CDR3 length equals 14 residues. The germline CDR1 and CDR2 sequences are SGHRS and YFSETQ. The CDR3 loop reads CASSFGRNYNEQFF. CDR3 in DNA: TGCGCCAGCAGCTTTGGCAGGAACTACAATGAGCAGTTCTTC.

The V call is TRBV11-1, the J call TRBJ2-6; 7 bases fit TRBD1. CDR1 and CDR2 (germline): SGHAT, FQDESV (reference sequence). The CDR3 runs to 16 residues. The V segment lost 1 base and the J segment 1 base; nucleotides outside the gene matches: 1. DNA of the CDR3: TGTGCCAGCAGCTTAGACAGGGGATCTGGGGCCAACGTCCTGACTTTC. Translated, it gives CASSLDRGSGANVLTF. Full variable domain (missing parts from reference TRBV11-1 and TRBJ2-6): EAEVAQSPRYKITEKSQAVAFWCDPISGHATLYWYRQILGQGPELLVQFQDESVVDDSQLPKDRFSAERLKGVDSTLKIQPAELGDSAMYLCASSLDRGSGANVLTFGAGSRLTVL.

The rearrangement links TRBV5-8 to TRBJ2-5; a weak D match, TRBD2 (6 bases). Deletions cut 4 bases from V and 5 bases from J, with 15 bases between. The CDR3 is 14 amino acids. The germline CDR1 and CDR2 sequences are SGHTS and YDEGEE. The CDR3 bases are TGTGCCAGCAGCACGGGAGCACCAGCGGAGACCCAGTACTTC. It codes for CASSTGAPAETQYF.

This chain uses TRBV10-3 with TRBJ1-1, with D perhaps matching TRBD1 (5 bases). The V gene's germline CDR1 is ENHRY and CDR2 SYGVKD. V was cut by 8 bases and J by 2 bases, with 12 bases left in between. The CDR3 loop spans 13 amino acids. The CDR3 DNA reads TGTGCCATCCACTCGACAGAAAACACTGAAGCTTTCTTT. It translates to CAIHSTENTEAFF.

This chain joins TRBV19 and TRBJ2-1, with 7 bases that match TRBD2. This CDR3 is built from 14 residues. After removal of 10 bases from V and 2 bases from J, the junction contained 8 bases not matched to a gene. Germline V gene sequence: CDR1 LNHDA, CDR2 SQIVND (reference sequence). The chain's CDR3 is CATSRSGTYNEQFF. CDR3 bases: TGTGCCACCAGTAGAAGCGGGACCTACAATGAGCAGTTCTTC.

The chain employs TRBV7-9 and TRBJ2-1; 8 positions match TRBD2. CDR1 is SEHNR, CDR2 FQNEAQ, per germline (reference sequence). The CDR3 has 16 amino acids. V lost 2 bases and J lost 1; bases outside the gene matches: 4. CDR3 loop: CASSLSAGGSYNEQFF. CDR3 bases: TGTGCCAGCAGCTTAAGCGCGGGGGGTTCCTACAATGAGCAGTTCTTC.

The chain couples TRBV25-1 to TRBJ2-3, with TRBD2 matching 16 bases. Germline V gene sequence: CDR1 MGHDK, CDR2 SYGVNS. This CDR3 has 16 amino acids. Trimming at V came to 8 bases and at J to 5 bases, leaving 7 bases not matched to a gene. Written as DNA, the CDR3 is TGTGCCAGCGAAATGGGACTAGCGGGAGGGGTAGATACGCAGTATTTT. It yields the protein CASEMGLAGGVDTQYF. Full variable domain (missing parts from reference TRBV25-1 and TRBJ2-3): EADIYQTPRYLVIGTGKKITLECSQTMGHDKMYWYQQDPGMELHLIHYSYGVNSTEKGDLSSESTVSRIRTEHFPLTLESARPSHTSQYLCASEMGLAGGVDTQYFGPGTRLTVL.

This clone was seen only a few times. The gene calls are TRBV18 and TRBJ1-1; no definite D call. Germline V lookup: CDR1 KGHSH, CDR2 LQKENI. Trimming left V 0 bases short and J 2 bases short, with 10 bases between. The CDR3 has 15 amino acids. This CDR3 reads CASSPPFRVNTEAFF. The CDR3 region has the DNA TGTGCCAGCTCACCACCTTTCCGGGTTAACACTGAAGCTTTCTTT.

The rearrangement uses TRBV15 and TRBJ1-1; TRBD1 is a possible D gene (5 bases). V was shortened by 2 bases and J by 5 bases, with 12 bases between the two germline ends. Germline V gives CDR1 LNHNV, CDR2 YYDKDF (reference sequence). The CDR3 covers 14 residues. The CDR3 spells CATSRLIGGTEAFF. CDR3 DNA sequence: TGTGCCACCAGCAGACTCATCGGGGGGACTGAAGCTTTCTTT.

The chain carries TRBV13 and TRBJ2-1; maybe TRBD2 (5 bases). Deletions cut 2 bases from V and 5 bases from J, with 13 bases between. The CDR3 spans 15 residues. Germline V CDR1 and CDR2: PRHDT, FYEKMQ (reference sequence). The CDR3 coding sequence is TGTGCCAGCAGCTTATTACGGGGTCCCAACAATGAGCAGTTCTTC. Its protein product is CASSLLRGPNNEQFF.

The chain employs TRBV2 and TRBJ1-1; D perhaps matches TRBD1 (5 bases). The CDR3 totals 14 residues. The V gene lost 6 bases and the J gene lost 4 bases, with 15 bases spanning the gap. Looked up from germline, CDR1 is SNHLY and CDR2 is FYNNEI. The CDR3 DNA reads as TGTGCCAGCAGGGGGGGATCCCTCGGCACTGAAGCTTTCTTT. This encodes CASRGGSLGTEAFF.